The next 31 T cell receptor beta chains were all read from a single sample in a study of blood T cell repertoires in COVID-19. Sequenced by immunoSEQ multiplex PCR; TCRdb stores in-frame clones only, minus some. The sample includes 250,000 or so clones, roughly 89% seen only once; the top ten take about 2%. Material: peripheral blood. The receptors come from a woman aged 55-70 years with COVID-19, enrolled during active disease.

The CDR3 spells CASSLVGSSYNSPLHF. The DNA for the CDR3 is TGTGCCAGCAGCTTGGTTGGGAGCTCCTATAATTCACCCCTCCACTTT. The chain joins TRBV5-6 to TRBJ1-6, with unresolved D. The ends were cut back, 0 bases at V and 0 bases at J, with 7 bases in the middle. Germline CDR1 is SGHDT and CDR2 is YYEEEE. The CDR3 consists of 16 residues.

The chain recombines TRBV19 with TRBJ1-1; the D gene is possibly TRBD1 (5 bases). V gave up 5 bases and J gave up 7 bases, with 14 bases separating them. Germline V gene data show CDR1 as LNHDA and CDR2 as SQIVND (reference sequence). The CDR3 covers 13 residues. The CDR3 reads CASSQGRVNEAFF. In DNA, the CDR3 is TGTGCCAGTAGTCAGGGCAGGGTCAATGAAGCTTTCTTT.

The chain carries TRBV7-9 and TRBJ1-1; D remains ambiguous. The CDR3 has 15 amino acids. The ends were cut back, 5 bases at V and 1 base at J, with 14 bases in the middle. CDR1 is SEHNR and CDR2 is FQNEAQ in the germline V gene (reference sequence). CDR3 region: CASSNDGRANTEAFF. CDR3 nucleotides: TGTGCCAGCAGCAACGACGGGAGGGCGAACACTGAAGCTTTCTTT.

This chain joins TRBV29-1 and TRBJ1-2, with 7 bases that match TRBD1. CDR1 and CDR2 from the germline V gene are SQVTM and ANQGSEA. This CDR3 spans 13 amino acids. The V gene end was trimmed by 7 bases and the J gene end by 5 bases; junction bases not matched to a gene: 10. The CDR3 protein is CSAPRTGNYGYTF. CDR3 nucleotides: TGCAGCGCCCCCCGGACAGGAAATTATGGCTACACCTTC.

The V and J genes are TRBV6-5 and TRBJ1-6; D remains ambiguous. The V gene lost 2 bases and the J gene lost 9 bases, with 14 bases spanning the gap. In germline, CDR1 is MNHEY, CDR2 SVGAGI. This CDR3 is built from 15 residues. The CDR3 sequence: CASSYHEGAASPLHF. The CDR3 coding sequence is TGTGCCAGCAGTTACCACGAGGGTGCGGCTTCACCCCTCCACTTT.

The chain is built from TRBV29-1 and TRBJ2-1; 8 bases agree with TRBD2. Germline V gene data show CDR1 as SQVTM and CDR2 as ANQGSEA. Trimming removed 8 bases from V and 7 bases from J; junction bases left unmatched: 13. The CDR3 covers 14 residues. Here the CDR3 DNA reads TGCAGCCCCGCCCCGACTAGCGCGGGTAATGAGCAGTTCTTC. Its protein product is CSPAPTSAGNEQFF.

Of note for this clone: At one boundary the junction diverges from the germline segment, which might be a read error. The chain recombines TRBV15 with TRBJ2-5; D gene unclear. Germline lookup yields CDR1 LNHNV and CDR2 YYDKDF (reference sequence). The CDR3 totals 16 residues. This chain's CDR3 is CATSPFDTESPVGFDF. The DNA of the CDR3 is TGTGCCACCAGTCCCTTCGACACTGAGTCTCCGGTAGGATTTGACTTC.

J is TRBJ2-1 and V is TRBV5-1; D is ambiguous. V lost 0 bases and J lost 5, with 6 bases in between. This CDR3 region has 13 residues. Germline CDR1 SGHRS, CDR2 YFSETQ. CDR3 region: CASSLDADNEQFF. The CDR3 bases are TGCGCCAGCAGCTTGGATGCGGACAATGAGCAGTTCTTC.

The V and J genes are TRBV28 and TRBJ1-6; D call uncertain. The CDR3 loop spans 17 amino acids. Germline V gives CDR1 MDHEN, CDR2 SYDVKM. Trimming shortened V by 5 bases and J by 9 bases, and 23 bases separated the two germline ends. The CDR3 region is CASSPPGRTGSGSPLHF. The CDR3 region has the DNA TGTGCCAGCAGTCCACCGGGGAGAACCGGGTCGGGTTCACCCCTCCACTTT.

V gene TRBV2 combines with J gene TRBJ1-4; D possibly corresponds to TRBD1 (6 bases). Germline V gene lookup returns CDR1 SNHLY and CDR2 FYNNEI. Trimming shortened V by 5 bases and J by 8 bases, and 12 bases separated the two germline ends. CDR3 size: 13 residues. For the CDR3, the DNA is TGTGCCAGCAGTAGGGGGGGGAACGAAAAACTGTTTTTT. Residues: CASSRGGNEKLFF.

The chain links TRBV7-9 to TRBJ1-2, with 7 bases that match TRBD1. Trimming removed 2 bases from V and 8 bases from J; junction bases left unmatched: 11. Looked up from germline, CDR1 is SEHNR and CDR2 is FQNEAQ (reference sequence). This CDR3 has 15 residues. The CDR3, as DNA: TGTGCCAGCAGCTTACGACAGGGTAATTTGGGAGGCTACACCTTC. It specifies CASSLRQGNLGGYTF.

About this clone: Other DNA variants within this sample encode the same CDR3. For the CDR3, the DNA is TGTGCCAGCAGGACATCCCCTAACTATGGCTACACCTTC. This translates into CASRTSPNYGYTF. This rearrangement joins TRBV6-5 to TRBJ1-2; no clear D. CDR3 length: 13 amino acids. Germline V gene lookup returns CDR1 MNHEY and CDR2 SVGAGI. Trimming shortened V by 6 bases and J by 0 bases, and 8 bases separated the two germline ends.

CDR3 region: CATSDHTDTQYF. Written as DNA, the CDR3 is TGTGCCACCAGTGATCACACAGATACGCAGTATTTT. This chain joins TRBV24-1 and TRBJ2-3; no clear D gene. Germline CDR1 and CDR2: KGHDR and SFDVKD. V lost 3 bases and J lost 2, with 2 bases in between. This CDR3 spans 12 amino acids.

The V and J genes are TRBV7-9 and TRBJ2-3; 7 nucleotides line up with TRBD2. J gave up 1 base and V 1 base, and 2 bases lay outside the gene matches. The CDR3 totals 15 residues. From germline, CDR1 is SEHNR and CDR2 FQNEAQ (reference sequence). The CDR3 spells CASSLGGGRTDTQYF. CDR3 sequence (DNA): TGTGCCAGCAGCTTAGGCGGGGGACGCACAGATACGCAGTATTTT.

This clone was detected only a few times. The chain links TRBV30 to TRBJ1-3; no clear D. The germline CDR1 and CDR2 sequences are GTSNPN and SVGIG (reference sequence). CDR3 length: 14 residues. V was trimmed by 0 bases and J by 3 bases, leaving 9 bases between them. The CDR3 region is CAWSVARYGNTIYF. The CDR3 DNA follows: TGTGCCTGGAGTGTAGCCAGGTATGGAAACACCATATATTTT.

The rearrangement joins TRBV29-1 to TRBJ1-2; tentative D call: TRBD1 (5 bases). The CDR3 runs to 15 residues. Trimming stripped 1 base from V and 4 bases from J, with 16 bases between. Germline V gives CDR1 SQVTM, CDR2 ANQGSEA. The CDR3 DNA reads TGCAGCGTTGAAGGGGGGAGGGCGGATAGCTATGGCTACACCTTC. It specifies CSVEGGRADSYGYTF.

The chain links TRBV5-6 to TRBJ2-7; 7 bases match TRBD1. The CDR3 length is 15 residues. Germline V gene sequence: CDR1 SGHDT, CDR2 YYEEEE. Losses at the gene ends were 5 bases for V and 5 bases for J; bases not matched to a gene: 13. The CDR3 spells CASRRWGTDINEQYF. The DNA for the CDR3 is TGTGCCAGCAGGAGGTGGGGGACAGACATCAACGAGCAGTACTTC.

The chain combines TRBV7-3 with TRBJ1-4, with TRBD1 matching over 7 bases. Trimming cost V 5 bases and J 6 bases; bases outside gene matches: 6. The CDR3 consists of 14 residues. CDR1 SGHTA and CDR2 FQGTGA come from the germline V gene. The CDR3 DNA sequence: TGTGCCAGCAGCATAGACACAGGGGATGAAAAACTGTTTTTT. As protein: CASSIDTGDEKLFF.

Only a few counts were recorded for this clone. The CDR3 nucleotides read TGTGCCAGTAGTAGAACAGGTTCTGGCTACACCTTC. It codes for CASSRTGSGYTF. The chain has TRBV19 and TRBJ1-2; D possibly corresponds to TRBD1 (5 bases). Germline V gives CDR1 LNHDA, CDR2 SQIVND (reference sequence). V was shortened by 4 bases and J by 7 bases, with 10 bases between the two germline ends. The CDR3 totals 12 residues.

The V gene is TRBV30, the J gene TRBJ1-6; weak D call: TRBD1 (5 bases). Germline V gene data show CDR1 as GTSNPN and CDR2 as SVGIG (reference sequence). The CDR3 is 13 amino acids. The V end lost 7 bases, the J end lost 6 bases, and 13 bases lay between the germline ends. The DNA of the CDR3 is TGTGCCTTGCAGGGTCAGGGTAATTCACCCCTCCACTTT. Translated: CALQGQGNSPLHF.

The chain joins TRBV19 to TRBJ2-7, with a tentative D call TRBD1 (6 bases). Germline assignment: CDR1 LNHDA and CDR2 SQIVND (reference sequence). Trimming removed 4 bases from V and 4 bases from J, with 14 bases in between. The CDR3 has 14 amino acids. CDR3 DNA: TGTGCCAGTAGTAGGGGGCAGTCGGGATACGAGCAGTACTTC. Its translation: CASSRGQSGYEQYF.

V gene TRBV7-2 combines with J gene TRBJ2-4; 10 bases agree with TRBD2. The germline V gene encodes CDR1 SGHTA and CDR2 FQGNSA. The CDR3 has 15 residues. The ends lost 4 bases at V and 6 bases at J; junction bases unmatched: 6. The CDR3 reads CASSSPSGGRNIQYF. CDR3 DNA: TGTGCCAGCAGCTCCCCTAGCGGGGGTAGAAACATTCAGTACTTC. Supplemented by reference TRBV7-2 and TRBJ2-4, the full variable domain reads GAGVSQSPSNKVTEKGKDVELRCDPISGHTALYWYRQSLGQGLEFLIYFQGNSAPDKSGLPSDRFSAERTGGSVSTLTIQRTQQEDSAVYLCASSSPSGGRNIQYFGAGTRLSVL.

The chain employs TRBV30 and TRBJ2-7, with D uncertain. V was trimmed by 0 bases and J by 4 bases, leaving 4 bases between them. The CDR3 has 11 amino acids. Per germline, CDR1 GTSNPN and CDR2 SVGIG (reference sequence). Here the CDR3 reads CAWSVRYEQYF. CDR3 coding DNA: TGTGCCTGGAGTGTACGGTACGAGCAGTACTTC. Filled out from reference TRBV30 and TRBJ2-7, the complete variable domain reads SQTIHQWPATLVQPVGSPLSLECTVEGTSNPNLYWYRQAAGRGLQLLFYSVGIGQISSEVPQNLSASRPQDRQFILSSKKLLLSDSGFYLCAWSVRYEQYFGPGTRLTVT.

The V call is TRBV7-2, the J call TRBJ2-1; D gene ambiguous. There are 12 residues in the CDR3. Trimming left V 5 bases short and J 2 bases short, with 4 bases between. Germline CDR1 is SGHTA and CDR2 is FQGNSA. The CDR3 region has the DNA TGTGCCAGCAGCCGTCCCTACAATGAGCAGTTCTTC. It encodes CASSRPYNEQFF.

The chain employs TRBV5-1 and TRBJ2-5; the match to TRBD2 covers 9 bases. The length of the CDR3 is 16 residues. Germline CDR1 is SGHRS and CDR2 is YFSETQ. The ends lost 0 bases at V and 5 bases at J; junction bases unmatched: 8. Here the CDR3 DNA reads TGCGCCAGCAGCTTGGAACGCGGGGGGGCCAAGGAGACCCAGTACTTC. It specifies CASSLERGGAKETQYF.

The V call is TRBV20-1, the J call TRBJ2-7; D remains unclear. The CDR3 runs 11 residues. Trimming pared 3 bases from V and 3 bases from J, leaving 6 bases between. The germline V gene has CDR1 DFQATT and CDR2 SNEGSKA (reference sequence). The CDR3 sequence is CSASPRYEQYF. The CDR3 coding sequence is TGCAGTGCTAGCCCCCGCTACGAGCAGTACTTC.

The V and J genes are TRBV19 and TRBJ2-5; TRBD1 matches at 9 bases. Germline V gene data show CDR1 as LNHDA and CDR2 as SQIVND (reference sequence). The CDR3 extends over 16 amino acids. V dropped 8 bases and J dropped 0; count of bases not matched to a gene: 10. The CDR3 region is CASGETDRGYQETQYF. DNA for the CDR3: TGTGCCAGTGGTGAGACGGACAGGGGATACCAAGAGACCCAGTACTTC.

V is TRBV19 and J is TRBJ1-1; weak D call: TRBD1 (5 bases). Trimming cost V 2 bases and J 4 bases, with 14 bases left between them. Per the germline V gene, CDR1 is LNHDA and CDR2 is SQIVND (reference sequence). The CDR3 loop spans 15 amino acids. The CDR3 loop is CASSIKNVGGTEAFF. The CDR3 DNA is TGTGCCAGTAGTATAAAAAATGTCGGGGGCACTGAAGCTTTCTTT.

The chain has TRBV7-7 and TRBJ2-1, with 7 bases lining up with TRBD2. Germline-derived CDR1 and CDR2 are SSHAT and FNYEAQ (reference sequence). The CDR3 has 15 amino acids. The CDR3 loop is CARGRGGYSYNEQFF. For the CDR3, the DNA is TGTGCTAGGGGACGCGGGGGTTACTCCTACAATGAGCAGTTCTTC.

The V gene is TRBV6-5, the J gene TRBJ1-6; possibly TRBD1 for D (5 bases). The CDR3 is 15 amino acids. Trimming pared 0 bases from V and 10 bases from J, leaving 13 bases between. Germline values: CDR1 MNHEY, CDR2 SVGAGI. The CDR3 loop reads CASSYSGEGGSPLHF. CDR3 coding DNA: TGTGCCAGCAGTTACTCAGGGGAAGGTGGGTCACCCCTCCACTTT.

The V call is TRBV19, the J call TRBJ1-1; no reliable D call. This CDR3 region has 15 residues. The germline CDR1 and CDR2 sequences are LNHDA and SQIVND (reference sequence). V dropped 5 bases and J dropped 1 base, with 14 bases sitting between them. The CDR3 nucleotides read TGTGCCAGTAGTCGAGACAATGGTCCGAACACTGAAGCTTTCTTT. Translated: CASSRDNGPNTEAFF.